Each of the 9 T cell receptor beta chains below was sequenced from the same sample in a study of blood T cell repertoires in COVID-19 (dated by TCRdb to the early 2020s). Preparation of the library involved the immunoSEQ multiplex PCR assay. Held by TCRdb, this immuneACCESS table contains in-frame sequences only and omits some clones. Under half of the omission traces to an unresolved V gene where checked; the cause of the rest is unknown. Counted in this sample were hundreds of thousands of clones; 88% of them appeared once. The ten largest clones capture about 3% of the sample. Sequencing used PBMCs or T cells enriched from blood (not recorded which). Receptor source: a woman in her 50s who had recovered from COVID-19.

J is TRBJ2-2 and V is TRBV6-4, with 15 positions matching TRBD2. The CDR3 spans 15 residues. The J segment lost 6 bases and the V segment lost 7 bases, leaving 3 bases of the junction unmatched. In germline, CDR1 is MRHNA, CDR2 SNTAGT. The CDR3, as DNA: TGTGCCAGCAATGGACTAGCGGGAGGGCCCGGGGAGCTGTTTTTT. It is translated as CASNGLAGGPGELFF.

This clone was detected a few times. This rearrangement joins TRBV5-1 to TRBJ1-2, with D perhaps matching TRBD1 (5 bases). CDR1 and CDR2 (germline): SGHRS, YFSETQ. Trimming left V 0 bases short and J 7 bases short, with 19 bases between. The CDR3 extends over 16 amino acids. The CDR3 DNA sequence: TGCGCCAGCAGCTTGGGGAGACCGACAGCCGGGGGTGGCTACACCTTC. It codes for CASSLGRPTAGGGYTF.

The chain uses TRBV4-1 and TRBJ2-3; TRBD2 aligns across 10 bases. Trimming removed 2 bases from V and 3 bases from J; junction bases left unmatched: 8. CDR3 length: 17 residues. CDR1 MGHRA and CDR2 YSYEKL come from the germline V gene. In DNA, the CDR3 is TGCGCCAGCAGCCAATCTGGTACTAGCGGGAATACAGATACGCAGTATTTT. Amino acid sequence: CASSQSGTSGNTDTQYF.

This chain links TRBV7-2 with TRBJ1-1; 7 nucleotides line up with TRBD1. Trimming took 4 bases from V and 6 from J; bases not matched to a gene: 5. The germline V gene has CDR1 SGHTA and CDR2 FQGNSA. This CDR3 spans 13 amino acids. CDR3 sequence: CASSSTGISEAFF. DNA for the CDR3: TGTGCCAGCAGCTCGACAGGGATCTCTGAAGCTTTCTTT. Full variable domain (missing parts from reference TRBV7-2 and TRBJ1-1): GAGVSQSPSNKVTEKGKDVELRCDPISGHTALYWYRQSLGQGLEFLIYFQGNSAPDKSGLPSDRFSAERTGGSVSTLTIQRTQQEDSAVYLCASSSTGISEAFFGQGTRLTVV.

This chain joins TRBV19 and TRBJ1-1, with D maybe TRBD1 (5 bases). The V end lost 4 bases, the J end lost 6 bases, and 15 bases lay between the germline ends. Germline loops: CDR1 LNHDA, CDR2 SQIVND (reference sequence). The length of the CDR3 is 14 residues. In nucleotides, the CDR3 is TGTGCCAGTAGTACCGCGGTGGGGGGGGCTGAAGCTTTCTTT. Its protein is CASSTAVGGAEAFF.

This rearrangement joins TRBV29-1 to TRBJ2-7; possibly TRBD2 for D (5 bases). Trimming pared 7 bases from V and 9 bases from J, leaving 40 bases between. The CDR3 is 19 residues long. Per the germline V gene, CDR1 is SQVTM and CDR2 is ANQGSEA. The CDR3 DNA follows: TGCAGCGCCGAAAAACCCGCACATGGGAGTAGCAGAGGGAATGGAGTGCAGTACTTC. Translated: CSAEKPAHGSSRGNGVQYF.

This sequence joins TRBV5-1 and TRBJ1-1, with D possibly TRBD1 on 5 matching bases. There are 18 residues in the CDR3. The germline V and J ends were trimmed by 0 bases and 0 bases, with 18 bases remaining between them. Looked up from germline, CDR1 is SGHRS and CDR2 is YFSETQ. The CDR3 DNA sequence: TGCGCCAGCAGCTTGGCCTGGCAGGGAAGGGGAATGAACACTGAAGCTTTCTTT. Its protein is CASSLAWQGRGMNTEAFF.

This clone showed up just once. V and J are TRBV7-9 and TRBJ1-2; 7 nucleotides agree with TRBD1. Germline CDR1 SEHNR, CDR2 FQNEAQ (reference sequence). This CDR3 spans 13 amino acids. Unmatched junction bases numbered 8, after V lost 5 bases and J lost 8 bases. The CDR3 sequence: CASSQGQPGGYTF. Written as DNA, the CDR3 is TGTGCCAGCAGCCAGGGACAGCCGGGAGGCTACACCTTC.

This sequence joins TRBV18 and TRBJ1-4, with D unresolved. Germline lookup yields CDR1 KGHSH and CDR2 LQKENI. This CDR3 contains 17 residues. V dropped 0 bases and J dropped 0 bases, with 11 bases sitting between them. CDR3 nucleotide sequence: TGTGCCAGCTCACCACCAATTAGAACTGCAACTAATGAAAAACTGTTTTTT. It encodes CASSPPIRTATNEKLFF.